This is a list of T cell receptor beta chains from one sample in a study of OX40 agonist ivuxolimab in advanced cancers. Libraries were prepared by immunoSEQ multiplex PCR; TCRdb keeps only in-frame clonotypes and omits some of them. This table has 68,000 or so clones, roughly nine tenths appearing once. This specimen consisted of CD4+ or CD8+ T cells sorted from blood, obtained in a trial of the OX40 agonist ivuxolimab. The source is an adult with an advanced solid tumor such as melanoma, head and neck, liver or kidney cancer. The CDR3 runs from the conserved cysteine through the conserved F or W. D genes are given only for firm matches. Expanded clones are given a class, and other clones once, few, many or no size at all.

d_call	clone_size	v_call	j_call	cdr3_aa	cdr3_nt
.	.	TRBV5-4	TRBJ2-5	CASSRNREETQYF	TGTGCCAGCAGCCGGAACAGGGAAGAGACCCAGTACTTC
.	.	TRBV6-5	TRBJ2-3	CASNGGKGTQYF	TGTGCCAGCAACGGGGGAAAGGGTACGCAGTATTTT
TRBD1	.	TRBV7-8	TRBJ1-2	CASSLEWAGGSYGYTF	TGTGCCAGCAGCTTAGAATGGGCAGGGGGAAGCTATGGCTACACCTTC
.	.	TRBV5-6	TRBJ2-7	CASSDSYEQYF	TGTGCCAGCAGCGACTCCTACGAGCAGTACTTC
.	.	TRBV15	TRBJ1-1	CATSETYAVEAFF	TGTGCCACCAGCGAGACTTATGCTGTCGAAGCTTTCTTT
TRBD1	.	TRBV5-6	TRBJ1-4	CASSLVTGNEKLFF	TGTGCCAGCAGCTTGGTGACAGGGAATGAAAAACTGTTTTTT
.	.	TRBV10-1	TRBJ1-1	CASTPDRNTEAFF	TGCGCCAGCACCCCCGACAGGAACACTGAAGCTTTCTTT
.	.	TRBV7-9	TRBJ1-6	CASSLSAGSPLHF	TGTGCCAGCAGCTTGAGCGCGGGGTCACCCCTCCACTTT
TRBD1	few	TRBV4-1	TRBJ2-7	CASSQVGSGQKLSDYEQYF	TGCGCCAGCAGCCAAGTTGGATCGGGACAGAAACTCTCCGACTACGAGCAGTACTTC
.	.	TRBV7-2	TRBJ2-1	CASSLGAVIYNEQFF	TGTGCCAGCAGCTTAGGGGCGGTTATATACAATGAGCAGTTCTTC
.	.	TRBV25-1	TRBJ2-3	CASSEPVADTQYF	TGTGCCAGCAGTGAACCGGTGGCAGATACGCAGTATTTT
TRBD1	.	TRBV19	TRBJ2-7	CASKRDRGQREQYF	TGTGCCAGTAAGAGGGACAGGGGGCAGAGGGAGCAGTACTTC
.	.	TRBV5-1	TRBJ1-2	CASSLAAGFRGYTF	TGCGCCAGCAGCTTGGCGGCAGGTTTTAGAGGCTACACCTTC
.	once	TRBV7-8	TRBJ2-7	CASSLTSSYEQYF	TGTGCCAGCAGCCTGACGAGCTCCTACGAGCAGTACTTC
TRBD2	.	TRBV10-3	TRBJ2-7	CAISESKIAGAYEQYF	TGTGCCATCAGTGAGTCGAAGATAGCGGGGGCCTACGAGCAGTACTTC
.	.	TRBV29-1	TRBJ2-3	CSVPNGGRVSTDTQYF	TGCAGCGTTCCAAACGGGGGCAGGGTATCCACAGATACGCAGTATTTT
TRBD2	.	TRBV5-1	TRBJ2-1	CASRLAGEVANEQFF	TGCGCCAGCAGACTAGCGGGAGAGGTGGCCAATGAGCAGTTCTTC
.	.	TRBV9	TRBJ2-1	CASSPPRTFGSYNEQFF	TGTGCCAGCAGCCCCCCTAGGACGTTCGGCTCCTACAATGAGCAGTTCTTC